This T cell receptor (beta chain) appears in the sequencing data of a study of identical twins. Findings and caveats of the study: Conclusions came from cross-sectional statistical analysis, not from following the same donors. Out-of-frame alpha sequences common to twins were enriched for low generation probability. Possibly, invariant MAIT and iNKT cells partly confounded zero-insertion analyses.

This clonotype was counted between two and nine times. The antigen is unknown. With no exceptions, donors were healthy Caucasians. TCRdb used MiXCR to reprocess the 5' RACE reads, holding one entry per CDR3 protein. The sample lists fewer than 500,000 distinct CDR3 sequences, more than 13% occurring once. The CDR3 extends over 13 amino acids. Trimming left V 7 bases short and J 5 bases short, with 14 bases between. Germline V gene lookup returns CDR1 MDHEN and CDR2 SYDVKM. These data also featured in a second study, about yellow fever vaccine responses in identical twins.

This TCR was recovered from a woman younger than 30 in good health. The specimen was CD4+ T cells sorted from blood. The V call is TRBV28, the J call TRBJ2-5; D may be TRBD2 (5 bases). The CDR3 loop is CASKWLAEETQYF. Here the CDR3 DNA reads TGTGCCAGCAAATGGCTAGCAGAGGAGACCCAGTACTTC.